This T cell receptor beta chain was obtained from a study of shared clonotypes between healthy human individuals. For the study at large: Three men and two women, aged 18 to 49, were donors.

This clone was counted between two and nine times. Deep-level settings were used for running the assay. About 28,000 T cell genomes, or approximately 300 ng DNA, went into replicate PCRs of unsorted PBMC. Unsorted PBMC DNA was run through sequencing on ten immunoSEQ deep assay plates. TCRdb keeps only in-frame clones here, not all; method: immunoSEQ multiplex PCR. The sample shows about 470,000 clones, 70% to 80% of them seen only once. The V gene lost 6 bases and the J gene lost 9 bases, with 15 bases spanning the gap. The CDR3 runs 13 residues. Germline CDR1 and CDR2: MNHNS and SASEGT. The sample taken for sequencing was PBMCs. This TCR derives from a woman in her thirties or forties in good health. Some clones in this sample may be carry-over from other donors' samples. The chain uses TRBV6-1 and TRBJ1-5; a weak D match, TRBD1 (5 bases). CDR3 sequence (DNA): TGTGCCAGCAGGGAGACAAAGGGGTGGCCCCAGCATTTT. This encodes CASRETKGWPQHF.